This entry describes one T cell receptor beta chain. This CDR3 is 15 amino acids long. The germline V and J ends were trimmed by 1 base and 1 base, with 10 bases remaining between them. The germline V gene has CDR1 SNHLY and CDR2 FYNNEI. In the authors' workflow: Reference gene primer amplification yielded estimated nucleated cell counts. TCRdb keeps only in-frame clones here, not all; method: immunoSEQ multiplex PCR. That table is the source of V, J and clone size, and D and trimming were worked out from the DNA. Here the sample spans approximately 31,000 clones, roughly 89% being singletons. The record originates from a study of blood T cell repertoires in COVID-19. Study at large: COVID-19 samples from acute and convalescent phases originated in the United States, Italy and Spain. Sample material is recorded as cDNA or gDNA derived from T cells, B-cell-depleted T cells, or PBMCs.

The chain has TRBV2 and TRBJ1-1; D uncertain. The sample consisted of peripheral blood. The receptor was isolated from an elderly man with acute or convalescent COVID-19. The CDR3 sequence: CASSEEEVTNTEAFF. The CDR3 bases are TGTGCCAGCAGTGAAGAGGAGGTTACGAACACTGAAGCTTTCTTT.